A single sample gave rise to the 14 T cell receptor beta chains below, sequenced in a study of T-cell memory formation after mild COVID-19. Each CDR3 protein is one row after TCRdb ran MiXCR on the 5' RACE reads. The sample lists fewer than 300,000 distinct CDR3 sequences, 18% occurring once. The sample comprised PBMCs or a T cell subset sorted from them (not recorded which). Source of these receptors: a man between 18 and 35 years old who had mild COVID-19 (a few samples of this study predate the infection). Cell type and time point are not known.

This chain connects TRBV7-2 to TRBJ1-2; D remains ambiguous. The ends were cut back, 7 bases at V and 4 bases at J, with 10 bases in the middle. CDR1 and CDR2 from the germline V gene are SGHTA and FQGNSA. The CDR3 length is 12 residues. For the CDR3, the DNA is TGTGCCAGCACCCCTTTGCTCTATGGCTACACCTTC. Its translation: CASTPLLYGYTF.

This clonotype was observed a few times. This rearrangement joins TRBV2 to TRBJ2-3, with D perhaps TRBD1 (6 bases). Deletions cut 7 bases from V and 0 bases from J, with 14 bases between. The V gene's germline CDR1 is SNHLY and CDR2 FYNNEI. This CDR3 has 15 residues. The CDR3 sequence: CASNKWGLSTDTQYF. CDR3 sequence (DNA): TGTGCCAGCAATAAATGGGGGCTTAGCACAGATACGCAGTATTTT.

The chain uses TRBV5-1 and TRBJ2-3; D not certain. Germline loops: CDR1 SGHRS, CDR2 YFSETQ. This CDR3 region has 15 residues. With 0 bases removed from V and 0 bases from J, the gap between germline ends came to 8 bases. The CDR3: CASSLVRMSTDTQYF. In DNA form, the CDR3 reads TGCGCCAGCAGCTTGGTCAGGATGAGCACAGATACGCAGTATTTT.

The rearrangement uses TRBV15 and TRBJ2-3, with D maybe TRBD1 (6 bases). V was clipped by 0 bases and J by 3 bases, with 19 bases between them. CDR1 and CDR2 from the germline V gene are LNHNV and YYDKDF (reference sequence). CDR3 length equals 18 residues. The CDR3 nucleotides read TGTGCCACCAGCAGAGAAGGCCTGGCACAGGGCTTGACAGATACGCAGTATTTT. It yields the protein CATSREGLAQGLTDTQYF.

Only a few counts were recorded for this clonotype. The rearrangement links TRBV10-3 to TRBJ2-1, with D uncertain. CDR1 and CDR2 (germline): ENHRY, SYGVKD. V was cut by 2 bases and J by 2 bases, with 1 base left in between. There are 12 residues in the CDR3. The DNA for the CDR3 is TGTGCCATCAGTGAGACCTACAATGAGCAGTTCTTC. Translating it yields CAISETYNEQFF.

This chain links TRBV5-6 with TRBJ2-2; the D is unclear. V lost 0 bases and J 4 bases, leaving 13 bases between the germline ends. This CDR3 has 16 residues. CDR1 and CDR2 (germline): SGHDT, YYEEEE. The CDR3 bases are TGTGCCAGCAGCTTGGGACCCGGAGTGCTCACCGGGGAGCTGTTTTTT. It codes for CASSLGPGVLTGELFF.

This clonotype was seen a handful of times. The V and J genes are TRBV5-1 and TRBJ2-5; 7 nucleotides align to TRBD1. J lost 1 base, V lost 2 bases, and 8 bases had no gene match. The CDR3 is 16 amino acids. CDR1 is SGHRS and CDR2 is YFSETQ in the germline V gene. The CDR3 spells CASSFFSRGSQETQYF. For the CDR3, the DNA is TGCGCCAGCAGCTTCTTTTCCAGGGGGTCCCAAGAGACCCAGTACTTC. The variable domain in full, completed from reference TRBV5-1 and TRBJ2-5, reads KAGVTQTPRYLIKTRGQQVTLSCSPISGHRSVSWYQQTPGQGLQFLFEYFSETQRNKGNFPGRFSGRQFSNSRSEMNVSTLELGDSALYLCASSFFSRGSQETQYFGPGTRLLVL.

The chain has TRBV20-1 and TRBJ2-3; the match to TRBD2 covers 9 bases. J was trimmed by 2 bases and V by 6 bases; bases with no gene match: 9. The CDR3 runs 15 residues. Germline-derived CDR1 and CDR2 are DFQATT and SNEGSKA (reference sequence). The CDR3 loop is CSATLAGLSTDTQYF. The CDR3 nucleotides read TGCAGTGCCACCCTAGCGGGACTTTCCACAGATACGCAGTATTTT.

A few counts support this clonotype. This chain connects TRBV10-1 to TRBJ2-7; 11 nucleotides match TRBD1. V lost 6 bases and J lost 2; bases outside the gene matches: 3. There are 14 residues in the CDR3. CDR1 is WNHNN and CDR2 is SYGVQD in the germline V gene (reference sequence). The CDR3 bases are TGCGCCAGCAGGATGGACAGGGGGCCCTACGAGCAGTACTTC. Its translation is CASRMDRGPYEQYF.

The chain recombines TRBV4-1 with TRBJ1-2, with unresolved D. Germline V lookup: CDR1 MGHRA, CDR2 YSYEKL. The CDR3 is 12 residues long. V was trimmed by 3 bases and J by 6 bases, leaving 8 bases between them. CDR3 sequence reads: CASSHLNHGYTF. The CDR3 DNA reads as TGCGCCAGCAGCCACTTAAACCATGGCTACACCTTC.

The rearrangement links TRBV18 to TRBJ2-3; D perhaps matches TRBD2 (6 bases). CDR1 and CDR2 from the germline V gene are KGHSH and LQKENI. The CDR3 is made up of 15 amino acids. Deletions cut 3 bases from V and 1 base from J, with 11 bases between. CDR3 DNA: TGTGCCAGCTCACCGGGCGGGGTCGGCACAGATACGCAGTATTTT. This translates into CASSPGGVGTDTQYF. Based on the CDR3 plus reference TRBV18 and TRBJ2-3, the full variable domain is NAGVMQNPRHLVRRRGQEARLRCSPMKGHSHVYWYRQLPEEGLKFMVYLQKENIIDESGMPKERFSAEFPKEGPSILRIQQVVRGDSAAYFCASSPGGVGTDTQYFGPGTRLTVL.

This clonotype has a handful of counts. The chain employs TRBV7-3 and TRBJ2-1; 7 nucleotides agree with TRBD2. Germline loops: CDR1 SGHTA, CDR2 FQGTGA. CDR3 length: 16 amino acids. With 4 bases clipped from V and 5 bases from J, the junction kept 11 bases outside the gene matches. CDR3 sequence reads: CASSSLLGGGNNEQFF. The DNA for the CDR3 is TGTGCCAGCAGCTCCCTCCTCGGCGGGGGAAACAATGAGCAGTTCTTC.

This clonotype was counted between two and nine times. This chain joins TRBV5-1 and TRBJ2-5, with TRBD2 identical over 13 bases. The V and J ends lost 4 bases and 5 bases, in that order; junction bases with no gene match: 5. The CDR3 extends over 15 amino acids. Per germline, CDR1 SGHRS and CDR2 YFSETQ. This CDR3 reads CASSPGLAGSETQYF. CDR3 DNA sequence: TGCGCCAGCAGCCCGGGACTAGCGGGGTCGGAGACCCAGTACTTC. The variable domain in full, with the rest retrieved from reference TRBV5-1 and TRBJ2-5, is KAGVTQTPRYLIKTRGQQVTLSCSPISGHRSVSWYQQTPGQGLQFLFEYFSETQRNKGNFPGRFSGRQFSNSRSEMNVSTLELGDSALYLCASSPGLAGSETQYFGPGTRLLVL.

The chain has TRBV20-1 and TRBJ1-5; D remains unclear. The CDR3 covers 15 residues. Trimming shortened V by 0 bases and J by 1 base, and 10 bases separated the two germline ends. Germline V gene lookup returns CDR1 DFQATT and CDR2 SNEGSKA (reference sequence). CDR3 region: CSARDSEGSNQPQHF. The CDR3 DNA is TGCAGTGCTAGAGATTCGGAGGGCAGCAATCAGCCCCAGCATTTT.